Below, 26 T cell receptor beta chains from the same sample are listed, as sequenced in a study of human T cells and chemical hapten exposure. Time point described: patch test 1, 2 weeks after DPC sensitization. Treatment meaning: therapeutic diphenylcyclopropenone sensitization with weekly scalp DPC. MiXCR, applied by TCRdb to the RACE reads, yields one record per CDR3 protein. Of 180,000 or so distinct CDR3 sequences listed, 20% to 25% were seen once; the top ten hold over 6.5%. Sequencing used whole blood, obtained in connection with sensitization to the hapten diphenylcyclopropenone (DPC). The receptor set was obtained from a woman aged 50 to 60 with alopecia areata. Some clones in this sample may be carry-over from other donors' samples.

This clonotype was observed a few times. Here the CDR3 reads CASRSGPTTNTGELFF. Here the CDR3 DNA reads TGCGCCAGCAGGTCGGGGCCAACCACCAACACCGGGGAGCTGTTTTTT. This chain links TRBV5-1 with TRBJ2-2, with D tentatively TRBD1 or TRBD2 (5 bases each). Trimming pared 5 bases from V and 2 bases from J, leaving 16 bases between. The CDR3 runs 16 residues. The germline CDR1 and CDR2 sequences are SGHRS and YFSETQ.

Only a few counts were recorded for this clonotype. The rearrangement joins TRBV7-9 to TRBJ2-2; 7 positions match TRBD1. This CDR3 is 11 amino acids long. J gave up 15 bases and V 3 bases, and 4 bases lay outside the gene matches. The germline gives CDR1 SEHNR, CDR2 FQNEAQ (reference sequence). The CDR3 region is CASSLTGPVFF. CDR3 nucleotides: TGTGCCAGCAGCTTGACAGGGCCGGTGTTTTTT.

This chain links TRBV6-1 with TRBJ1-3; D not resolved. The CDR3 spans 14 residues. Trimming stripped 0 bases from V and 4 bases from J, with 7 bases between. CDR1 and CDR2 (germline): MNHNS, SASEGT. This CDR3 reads CASSEALIGNTIYF. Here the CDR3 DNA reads TGTGCCAGCAGTGAAGCCTTAATCGGAAACACCATATATTTT.

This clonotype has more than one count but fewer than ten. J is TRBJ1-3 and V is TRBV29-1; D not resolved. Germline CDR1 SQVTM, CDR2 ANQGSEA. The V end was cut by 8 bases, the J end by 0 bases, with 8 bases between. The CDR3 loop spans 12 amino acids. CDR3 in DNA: TGCAGCATTAGCTCCTCTGGAAACACCATATATTTT. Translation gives CSISSSGNTIYF.

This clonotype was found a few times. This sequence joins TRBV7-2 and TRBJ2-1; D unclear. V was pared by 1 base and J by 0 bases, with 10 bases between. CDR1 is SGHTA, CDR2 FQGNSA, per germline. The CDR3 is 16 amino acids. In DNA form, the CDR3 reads TGTGCCAGCAGCTTAGTACCTGTCAGCTCCTACAATGAGCAGTTCTTC. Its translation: CASSLVPVSSYNEQFF.

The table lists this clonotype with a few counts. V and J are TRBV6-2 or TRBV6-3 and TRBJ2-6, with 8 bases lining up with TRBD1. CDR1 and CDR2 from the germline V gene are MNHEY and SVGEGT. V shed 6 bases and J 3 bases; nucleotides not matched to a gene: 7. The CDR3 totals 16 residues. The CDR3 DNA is TGTGCCAGCAGCCCTGGGACAGGTCGTGGGGCCAACGTCCTGACTTTC. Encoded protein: CASSPGTGRGANVLTF.

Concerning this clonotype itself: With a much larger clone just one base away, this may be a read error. The CDR3 DNA reads as TGTGCCACCAGCCTGAGCGGGAGGGGCACAGATACGCAGTATTTT. It encodes CATSLSGRGTDTQYF. The chain combines TRBV24-1 with TRBJ2-3; 10 bases line up with TRBD2. Germline CDR1 reads KGHDR; CDR2 reads SFDVKD. V was clipped by 7 bases and J by 1 base; unmatched bases: 4. The CDR3 runs to 15 residues.

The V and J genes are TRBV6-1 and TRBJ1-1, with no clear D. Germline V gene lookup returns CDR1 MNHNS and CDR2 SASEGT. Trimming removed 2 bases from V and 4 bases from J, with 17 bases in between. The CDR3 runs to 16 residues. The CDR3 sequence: CASSESMFGMSTEAFF. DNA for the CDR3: TGTGCCAGCAGTGAAAGTATGTTCGGGATGTCCACTGAAGCTTTCTTT.

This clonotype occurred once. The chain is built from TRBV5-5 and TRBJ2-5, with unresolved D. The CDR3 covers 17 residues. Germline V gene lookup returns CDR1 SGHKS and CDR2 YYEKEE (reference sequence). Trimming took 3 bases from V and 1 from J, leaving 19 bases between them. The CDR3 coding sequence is TGTGCCAGCAGCTGGGGATCGCTTGCAGTTATCCAAGAGACCCAGTACTTC. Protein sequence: CASSWGSLAVIQETQYF. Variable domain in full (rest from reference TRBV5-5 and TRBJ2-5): DAGVTQSPTHLIKTRGQQVTLRCSPISGHKSVSWYQQVLGQGPQFIFQYYEKEERGRGNFPDRFSARQFPNYSSELNVNALLLGDSALYLCASSWGSLAVIQETQYFGPGTRLLVL.

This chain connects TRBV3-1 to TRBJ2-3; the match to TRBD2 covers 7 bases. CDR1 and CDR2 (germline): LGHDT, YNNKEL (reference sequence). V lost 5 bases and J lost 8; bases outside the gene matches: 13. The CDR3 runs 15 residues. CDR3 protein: CASSDKWEGSATQYF. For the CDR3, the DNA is TGTGCCAGCAGCGATAAATGGGAGGGATCCGCTACGCAGTATTTT.

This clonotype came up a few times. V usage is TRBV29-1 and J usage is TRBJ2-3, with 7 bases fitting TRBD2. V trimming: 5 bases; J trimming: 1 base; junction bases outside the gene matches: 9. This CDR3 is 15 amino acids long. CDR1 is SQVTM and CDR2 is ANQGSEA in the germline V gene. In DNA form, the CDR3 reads TGCAGCGTTCCAGACGGCGGGAGCGGCACAGATACGCAGTATTTT. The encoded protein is CSVPDGGSGTDTQYF.

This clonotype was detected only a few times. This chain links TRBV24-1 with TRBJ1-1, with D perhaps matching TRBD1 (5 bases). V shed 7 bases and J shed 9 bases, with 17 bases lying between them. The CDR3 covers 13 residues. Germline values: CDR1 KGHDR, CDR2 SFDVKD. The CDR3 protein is CATSSGGRDQAFF. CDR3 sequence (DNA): TGTGCCACCAGCTCGGGGGGAAGAGATCAAGCTTTCTTT.

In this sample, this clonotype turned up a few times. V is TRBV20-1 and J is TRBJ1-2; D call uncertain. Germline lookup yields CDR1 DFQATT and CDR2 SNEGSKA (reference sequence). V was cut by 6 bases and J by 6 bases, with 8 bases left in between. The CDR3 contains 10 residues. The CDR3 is CSAGVNGYTF. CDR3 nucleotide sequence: TGCAGTGCCGGAGTAAATGGCTACACCTTC.

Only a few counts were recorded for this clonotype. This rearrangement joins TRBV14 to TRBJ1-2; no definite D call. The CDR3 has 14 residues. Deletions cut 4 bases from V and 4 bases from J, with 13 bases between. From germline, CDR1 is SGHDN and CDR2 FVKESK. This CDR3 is CASSRAGKTYGYTF. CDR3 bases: TGTGCCAGCAGCCGAGCTGGGAAAACCTATGGCTACACCTTC.

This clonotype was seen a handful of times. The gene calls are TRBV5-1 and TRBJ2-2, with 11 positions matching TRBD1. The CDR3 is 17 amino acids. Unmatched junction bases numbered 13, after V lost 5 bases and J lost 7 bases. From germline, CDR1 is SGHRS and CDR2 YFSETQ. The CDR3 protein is CASRTFPGQGAGGELFF. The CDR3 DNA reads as TGCGCCAGCAGAACGTTCCCTGGACAGGGGGCGGGCGGGGAGCTGTTTTTT.

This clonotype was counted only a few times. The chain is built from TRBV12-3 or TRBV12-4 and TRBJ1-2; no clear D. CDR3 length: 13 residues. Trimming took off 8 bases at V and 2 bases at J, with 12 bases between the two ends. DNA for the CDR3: TGTGCCAGCTCCAAGGAACCAAACTATGGCTACACCTTC. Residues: CASSKEPNYGYTF.

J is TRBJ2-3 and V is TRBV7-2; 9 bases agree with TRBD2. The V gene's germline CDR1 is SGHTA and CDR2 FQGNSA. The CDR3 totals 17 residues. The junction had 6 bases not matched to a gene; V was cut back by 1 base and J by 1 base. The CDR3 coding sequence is TGTGCCAGCAGCTTAGATGGGCTAGCGGGGCGCACAGATACGCAGTATTTT. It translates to CASSLDGLAGRTDTQYF.

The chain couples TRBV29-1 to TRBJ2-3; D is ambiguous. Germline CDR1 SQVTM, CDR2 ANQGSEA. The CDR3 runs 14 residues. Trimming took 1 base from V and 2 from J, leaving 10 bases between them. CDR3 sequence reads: CSVEANTDTDTQYF. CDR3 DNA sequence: TGCAGCGTTGAAGCAAACACCGACACAGATACGCAGTATTTT.

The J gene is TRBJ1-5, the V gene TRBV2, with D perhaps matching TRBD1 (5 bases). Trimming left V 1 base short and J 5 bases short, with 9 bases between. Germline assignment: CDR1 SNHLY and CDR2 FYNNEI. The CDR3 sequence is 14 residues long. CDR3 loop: CASSEGGGYQPQHF. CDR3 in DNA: TGTGCCAGCAGTGAAGGGGGCGGGTATCAGCCCCAGCATTTT.

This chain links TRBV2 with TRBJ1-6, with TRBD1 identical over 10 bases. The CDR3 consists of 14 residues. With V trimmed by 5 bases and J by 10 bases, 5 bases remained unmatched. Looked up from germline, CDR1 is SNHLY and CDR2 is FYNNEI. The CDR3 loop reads CASSRDRGYSPLHF. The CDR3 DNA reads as TGTGCCAGCAGTCGGGACAGGGGTTACTCACCCCTCCACTTT.

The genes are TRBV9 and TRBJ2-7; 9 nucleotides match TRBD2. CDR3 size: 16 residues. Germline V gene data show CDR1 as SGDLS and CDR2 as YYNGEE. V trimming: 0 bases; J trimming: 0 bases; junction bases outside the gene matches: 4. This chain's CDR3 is CASSVDGSGSSYEQYF. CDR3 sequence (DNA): TGTGCCAGCAGCGTAGATGGTAGCGGGAGCTCCTACGAGCAGTACTTC.

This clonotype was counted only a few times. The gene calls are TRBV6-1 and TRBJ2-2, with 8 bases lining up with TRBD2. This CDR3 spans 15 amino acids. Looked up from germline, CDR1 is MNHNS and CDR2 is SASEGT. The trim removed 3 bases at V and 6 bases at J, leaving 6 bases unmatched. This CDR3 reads CASSELTSVAGELFF. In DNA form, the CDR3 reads TGTGCCAGCAGTGAGTTGACTAGCGTGGCCGGGGAGCTGTTTTTT.

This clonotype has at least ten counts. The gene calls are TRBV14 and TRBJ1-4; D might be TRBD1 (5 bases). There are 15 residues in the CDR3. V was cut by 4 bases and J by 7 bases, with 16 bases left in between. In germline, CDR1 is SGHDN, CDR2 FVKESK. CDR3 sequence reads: CASSPSGGGAEKLFF. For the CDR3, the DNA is TGTGCCAGCAGCCCAAGTGGGGGAGGAGCTGAAAAACTGTTTTTT.

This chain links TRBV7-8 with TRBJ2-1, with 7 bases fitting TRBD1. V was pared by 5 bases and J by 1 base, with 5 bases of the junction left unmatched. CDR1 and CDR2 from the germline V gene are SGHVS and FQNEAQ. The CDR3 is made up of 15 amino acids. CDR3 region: CASSAAQGSYNEQFF. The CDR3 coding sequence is TGTGCCAGCAGCGCGGCACAGGGGTCCTACAATGAGCAGTTCTTC.

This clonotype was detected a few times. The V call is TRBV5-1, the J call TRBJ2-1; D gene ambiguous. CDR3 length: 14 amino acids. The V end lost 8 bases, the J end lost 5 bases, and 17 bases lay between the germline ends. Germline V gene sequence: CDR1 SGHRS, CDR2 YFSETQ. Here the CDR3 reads CASQIAVIHNEQFF. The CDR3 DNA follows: TGCGCCAGTCAGATTGCGGTAATCCACAATGAGCAGTTCTTC.

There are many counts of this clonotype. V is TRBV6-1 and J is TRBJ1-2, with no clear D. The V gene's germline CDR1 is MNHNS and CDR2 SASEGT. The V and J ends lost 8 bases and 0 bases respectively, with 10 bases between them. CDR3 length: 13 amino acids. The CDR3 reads CASQRITNYGYTF. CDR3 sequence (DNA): TGTGCCAGCCAGAGAATCACTAACTATGGCTACACCTTC.